This TCR beta chain appears in the sequencing data of a study of patients and donors after allogeneic stem cell transplantation. TCRdb itself ran the RT-PCR reads through MiXCR, one entry per CDR3 protein. The data contain more than 850,000 distinct CDR3 sequences, approximately 18% of them seen just once; the ten biggest clones take up 5.5% to 6.5%. With V trimmed by 6 bases and J by 3 bases, 6 bases remained unmatched. CDR3 length: 15 amino acids. Per germline, CDR1 MDHEN and CDR2 SYDVKM. The sequence was obtained from a human donor who was either an allogeneic HSCT recipient or a stem cell or donor lymphocyte infusion donor (not recorded which). It is not recorded whose cells these are; they may come from a transplant donor. V gene TRBV28 combines with J gene TRBJ1-2, with 11 bases lining up with TRBD1. Sequencing was done on a sample of blood, either unsorted or a sorted T cell fraction (not recorded which). The DNA for the CDR3 is TGTGCCAGCAGCCTAGGGACAGGGGGTTACTATGGCTACACCTTC. Translation: CASSLGTGGYYGYTF.